This T cell receptor beta chain stems from a study of Ad26.COV2.S vaccination and SARS-CoV-2 variants. Study-level findings and limits: The analyses of TCR breadth and depth may have understated the size of total T cell responses. People who got the vaccine had more spike-specific TCR breadth than people who got placebo. Spike-specific responses of CD8+ and CD4+ T cells were reported to display substantial breadth after vaccination. Similar non-spike TCR breadth was seen in vaccine and placebo recipients.

Germline V gives CDR1 SEHNR, CDR2 FQNEAQ (reference sequence). The CDR3 runs 15 residues. Deletions cut 1 base from V and 7 bases from J, with 13 bases between. TCRdb's table, derived via immunoSEQ multiplex PCR, lists solely in-frame clones and lacks some. This sample has about 350,000 clones; 92% occur once, and the top ten carry 3.9%. About this clone: The antigen remains unidentified.

The source of this sequence is a human donor who had recovered from COVID-19. This chain links TRBV7-9 with TRBJ1-4; tentative D call: TRBD1 (5 bases). Source: peripheral blood, taken after recovery from COVID-19. CDR3 loop: CASSLGTTGGEKLFF. DNA for the CDR3: TGTGCCAGCAGCTTAGGGACAACCGGGGGTGAAAAACTGTTTTTT.